This TCR beta chain was sequenced in a study of molecular identifiers for immune sequencing clone quantification (dated by TCRdb to 2017 to 2018). General notes on the study: For a replicate experiment, RNA from roughly 20,000 or 100,000 naive CD8 T cells was divided into five aliquots, and four of the five aliquots were sequenced. This methods study benchmarked molecular-identifier clustering-based TCR repertoire sequencing (MIDCIRS) and TCR RNA copy counting, using CD8 T cells to do so. Broad study findings and their caveats: Spiked-in Jurkat TCR RNA equivalent to a single cell was reported to be detectable even among approximately 1 million naive CD8 T cells. The sizes of highly expanded clones could end up underestimated when identical TCR molecules share a barcode. Modeling indicated approximately 3.1 TCR RNA copies recovered per cell, compared with approximately 10 by digital PCR, which implies a capture efficiency of around 31%. Without barcode sub-clustering, chimeric consensus sequences inflated TCR diversity; chimeras reached as high as 47%. The naive libraries included spiked-in Jurkat TCR RNA (10 copies' worth), and this Jurkat TCR RNA is not part of the donor repertoire. In CMV-specific effector cells, over 99% of molecules were held by clones above 20 RNA copies, whereas under 1% of molecules were held by such clones in naive cells.

Libraries of naive CD8 T cells were built from anywhere between about 19,000 and 1,000,000 sorted cells, with 10%, 30% or 50% of the purified RNA used. Naive CD8 T cells, defined as CD8+CD4-CCR7+CD45RA+, were FACS-sorted into RLT Plus buffer on a BD FACSAria II. Ten to eleven TCR copies' worth of Jurkat RNA were spiked into about 19,000-1,000,000 naive CD8 T cell samples to test detection sensitivity. CD8 T cells were enriched with RosetteSep CD8+ T Cell Enrichment Cocktail and Ficoll-Paque, followed by ACK red cell lysis. Libraries were built with PCR. The instrument was a NextSeq 500. Bulk TCR libraries were prepared as previously described, using TCR primers listed in Table S5. The Qiagen AllPrep DNA/RNA kit was used to purify total RNA. Before any analysis, reads coming from multiple sequencing runs of the same library were combined into one pool. Regarding the original processing steps: Reads were retained only if an exact TCR constant sequence was present, and the retained reads were trimmed to 150 nt and grouped according to their 12-nt molecular barcodes. Reads within each barcode group were sub-clustered using a 15% Levenshtein threshold, and quality-weighted consensus sequences were constructed for each RNA molecule. Non-functional sequences were excluded, and lower-count sequences lying one edit away from another sequence were also excluded. On the basis of fitting two negative binomial distributions, barcode sub-clusters with fewer than 20% of the maximum read count were discarded. TCRdb took the public reads, trimmed them with fastp at Q25, ran MiXCR for clone calling and kept in-frame beta chains. Here each entry gathers all rows of one CDR3 protein and keeps the most common genes and DNA. The V and J calls and clone size come from TCRdb's table, not from the authors' own analysis. The sample has nearly 650,000 distinct CDR3 sequences on record, 25% of them singletons. About 0.84% of the sample belongs to the ten largest clones.

CDR1 and CDR2 (MNHEY, SMNVEV) derive from the germline V gene (reference sequence). Counted from cysteine to phenylalanine, this CDR3 has 12 amino acids. CDR3 DNA only is kept here, 36 bases in frame from base 1. V drops 6 bases and J drops 9 bases, leaving 13 bases in between. This clonotype was seen repeatedly, ten times or more. This clone's antigen is unknown. No clone much larger than this one lies a single base away; base qualities are absent. What was sequenced was naive CD8+ T cells from blood, with Jurkat cell RNA spiked in. The sample's cell subset or site label, decoded: FACS-sorted CD8+CD4-CCR7+CD45RA+ naive T cells. The receptor's source is a human donor in good health. Some libraries in this study had Jurkat cell RNA spiked in. The receptor chain draws on TRBV27 and TRBJ2-3; a weak D assignment points to TRBD2 (6 bases agree). The CDR3 region: CASSGTLATQYF. Here is the DNA: TGTGCCAGCAGCGGGACTCTCGCGACGCAGTATTTT.